One and the same sample provided the 25 T cell receptor beta chains below, sequenced in a study of control samples from healthy donors and cancer patients. Data came from immunoSEQ multiplex PCR; TCRdb stores just in-frame clones and leaves some out. The sample lists 190,000 or so clones, roughly 91% occurring once. Sequencing was done on a sample of blood. The receptors here all came from a man aged 18-30 years in good health.

The table lists this clone with a count of one. The chain uses TRBV24-1 and TRBJ1-5; 9 nucleotides line up with TRBD1. Looked up from germline, CDR1 is KGHDR and CDR2 is SFDVKD. After removal of 9 bases from V and 6 bases from J, the junction contained 5 bases not matched to a gene. The CDR3 runs 13 residues. The CDR3 reads CATSDRGIQPQHF. The CDR3, as DNA: TGTGCCACCTCTGACAGGGGGATTCAGCCCCAGCATTTT.

The rearrangement uses TRBV30 and TRBJ2-7; possibly TRBD2 for D (6 bases). The CDR3 has 13 residues. Germline-derived CDR1 and CDR2 are GTSNPN and SVGIG (reference sequence). V was pared by 6 bases and J by 2 bases, with 14 bases between. CDR3 coding DNA: TGTGCCTGCAGCCGGGGGAGGACCTACGAGCAGTACTTC. It specifies CACSRGRTYEQYF.

V usage is TRBV18 and J usage is TRBJ2-7; D is perhaps TRBD1 (6 bases). From germline, CDR1 is KGHSH and CDR2 LQKENI. V gave up 3 bases and J gave up 0 bases, with 9 bases separating them. This CDR3 spans 14 amino acids. The CDR3 DNA is TGTGCCAGCTCACCGTCAGGGGACTCCTACGAGCAGTACTTC. It is translated as CASSPSGDSYEQYF.

CDR3 sequence (DNA): TGTGCCAGCAGCCAAGAAGGTTACGAGGGCGATTCACCCCTCCACTTT. Translated: CASSQEGYEGDSPLHF. The V gene is TRBV3-1 (or the pseudogene TRBV3-2), the J gene TRBJ1-6; no definite D call. Germline assignment: CDR1 LGHDT and CDR2 YNNKEL (reference sequence). This CDR3 has 16 residues. Trimming removed 0 bases at V and 8 bases at J, with 14 bases between.

On this clone: The identical CDR3 is also encoded by other nucleotide sequences in the sample. The rearrangement uses TRBV9 and TRBJ2-6, with TRBD2 identical over 8 bases. The ends lost 0 bases at V and 5 bases at J; junction bases unmatched: 7. Per germline, CDR1 SGDLS and CDR2 YYNGEE. The CDR3 totals 17 residues. The CDR3 nucleotides read TGTGCCAGCAGCGTAGTAGGGCGGGGGGAAAGGGCCAACGTCCTGACTTTC. Translated: CASSVVGRGERANVLTF.

The chain couples TRBV6-2 or TRBV6-3 to TRBJ2-2; 9 positions match TRBD1. This CDR3 spans 16 amino acids. The germline V gene encodes CDR1 MNHEY and CDR2 SVGEGT. V trimming: 7 bases; J trimming: 5 bases; junction bases outside the gene matches: 11. The CDR3 loop reads CASTPAGTGFTGELFF. The CDR3 bases are TGTGCCAGCACCCCTGCGGGGACAGGGTTTACCGGGGAGCTGTTTTTT.

The rearrangement links TRBV7-3 to TRBJ2-5, with D perhaps given as TRBD1 or TRBD2 (5 bases each). The CDR3 runs 13 residues. Germline CDR1 reads SGHTA; CDR2 reads FQGTGA. V was cut by 0 bases and J by 5 bases, with 7 bases left in between. CDR3 sequence (DNA): TGTGCCAGCAGCTTAACGTGGGGGGAGACCCAGTACTTC. It translates to CASSLTWGETQYF.

The chain carries TRBV2 and TRBJ1-1; 7 bases map to TRBD1. Germline V CDR1 and CDR2: SNHLY, FYNNEI. The CDR3 has 13 amino acids. After removal of 6 bases from V and 1 base from J, the junction contained 2 bases not matched to a gene. The CDR3 here is CASRGTANTEAFF. CDR3 bases: TGTGCCAGCAGAGGGACAGCGAACACTGAAGCTTTCTTT.

The J gene is TRBJ2-7, the V gene TRBV27, with a possible D match to TRBD1 (5 bases). This CDR3 is 13 amino acids long. Germline V gene sequence: CDR1 MNHEY, CDR2 SMNVEV (reference sequence). Trimming removed 5 bases at V and 2 bases at J, with 10 bases between. In DNA form, the CDR3 reads TGTGCCAGCAGTACAAGGGGTCCCTACGAGCAGTACTTC. Its translation: CASSTRGPYEQYF.

This chain connects TRBV7-9 to TRBJ1-6; 9 bases map to TRBD1. The ends lost 1 base at V and 9 bases at J; junction bases unmatched: 1. From germline, CDR1 is SEHNR and CDR2 FQNEAQ (reference sequence). CDR3 size: 14 residues. The CDR3 DNA follows: TGTGCCAGCAGCTTAGTGGGACAGGGTTCACCCCTCCACTTT. It is translated as CASSLVGQGSPLHF.

The genes are TRBV18 and TRBJ1-1; D is unclear. V was shortened by 2 bases and J by 6 bases, with 19 bases between the two germline ends. From germline, CDR1 is KGHSH and CDR2 LQKENI. CDR3 size: 16 residues. CDR3 protein: CASSPMKAQAGAEAFF. CDR3 bases: TGTGCCAGCTCACCAATGAAGGCCCAGGCTGGGGCTGAAGCTTTCTTT.

The rearrangement uses TRBV7-3 and TRBJ2-3, with D tentatively TRBD2 (6 bases). The length of the CDR3 is 15 residues. With 1 base removed from V and 0 bases from J, the gap between germline ends came to 8 bases. Germline-derived CDR1 and CDR2 are SGHTA and FQGTGA. The CDR3 here is CASSLRGGSTDTQYF. CDR3 sequence (DNA): TGTGCCAGCAGCTTAAGGGGAGGAAGCACAGATACGCAGTATTTT. Combining the CDR3 with reference TRBV7-3 and TRBJ2-3 gives the whole variable domain GAGVSQTPSNKVTEKGKYVELRCDPISGHTALYWYRQSLGQGPEFLIYFQGTGAADDSGLPNDRFFAVRPEGSVSTLKIQRTERGDSAVYLCASSLRGGSTDTQYFGPGTRLTVL.

The chain combines TRBV9 with TRBJ2-5; D not certain. The CDR3 is 13 residues long. V lost 7 bases and J 2 bases, leaving 12 bases between the germline ends. Germline CDR1 SGDLS, CDR2 YYNGEE. Written as DNA, the CDR3 is TGTGCCAGCGCTTCTGGATCTCAAGAGACCCAGTACTTC. Translated, it gives CASASGSQETQYF.

This chain uses TRBV6-1 with TRBJ1-1; D unclear. The CDR3 contains 14 residues. The V gene's germline CDR1 is MNHNS and CDR2 SASEGT. Trimming removed 3 bases at V and 2 bases at J, with 10 bases between. The CDR3 loop reads CASSERGLNTEAFF. CDR3 bases: TGTGCCAGCAGTGAGAGAGGGCTTAACACTGAAGCTTTCTTT.

The rearrangement links TRBV6-5 to TRBJ2-7; D is unclear. This CDR3 comprises 14 residues. Per the germline V gene, CDR1 is MNHEY and CDR2 is SVGAGI. The V end was cut by 2 bases, the J end by 0 bases, with 8 bases between. Here the CDR3 reads CASSYGRSSYEQYF. The CDR3 DNA is TGTGCCAGCAGTTACGGCAGGAGCTCCTACGAGCAGTACTTC.

The genes are TRBV21-1 and TRBJ2-7; no check of the table's D call, TRBD1, against the DNA was made. TRBV21-1 is a known pseudogene. The CDR3 contains 16 residues. This CDR3 is CASNPQDDRGYYEQYF. CDR3 nucleotides: TGTGCCAGCAACCCTCAGGACGACAGGGGTTACTACGAGCAGTACTTC.

The rearrangement joins TRBV14 to TRBJ1-3; D remains unclear. The CDR3 is 14 residues long. CDR1 is SGHDN and CDR2 is FVKESK in the germline V gene. Trimming took 4 bases from V and 1 from J, leaving 8 bases between them. The chain's CDR3 is CASSLGSSGNTIYF. The CDR3 nucleotides are TGTGCCAGCAGCCTAGGGAGTTCTGGAAACACCATATATTTT.

The J gene is TRBJ1-2, the V gene TRBV12-3 or TRBV12-4; unclear D gene. The CDR3 covers 12 residues. V lost 0 bases to trimming and J lost 8 bases, with 7 bases between them. In nucleotides, the CDR3 is TGTGCCAGCAGTTTAGCGGCGCGGGGCTACACCTTC. Protein product: CASSLAARGYTF.

The V and J genes are TRBV19 and TRBJ2-5, with D possibly matching TRBD2 (5 bases). Germline CDR1 reads LNHDA; CDR2 reads SQIVND (reference sequence). V was shortened by 3 bases and J by 2 bases, with 13 bases between the two germline ends. CDR3 length: 15 amino acids. CDR3 residues: CASSMGADFQETQYF. In DNA, the CDR3 is TGTGCCAGTAGTATGGGAGCAGATTTTCAAGAGACCCAGTACTTC.

In its sample, this clone was seen once. The chain links TRBV25-1 to TRBJ2-5; no firm D call. The CDR3 totals 14 residues. Germline V gives CDR1 MGHDK, CDR2 SYGVNS. The V end lost 8 bases, the J end lost 3 bases, and 16 bases lay between the germline ends. The CDR3 protein is CASQDPAFEETQYF. CDR3 DNA: TGTGCCAGCCAAGACCCGGCCTTTGAAGAGACCCAGTACTTC.

The chain links TRBV19 to TRBJ2-2; tentatively, D is TRBD1 or TRBD2 (5 bases each). This CDR3 spans 15 amino acids. V dropped 3 bases and J dropped 4 bases, with 12 bases sitting between them. Germline V gene data show CDR1 as LNHDA and CDR2 as SQIVND (reference sequence). CDR3 bases: TGTGCCAGTAGTATCCCCCAGAGGGGCACCGGGGAGCTGTTTTTT. It translates to CASSIPQRGTGELFF.

This chain uses TRBV19 with TRBJ1-5; 8 nucleotides agree with TRBD1. The CDR3 has 16 residues. Germline assignment: CDR1 LNHDA and CDR2 SQIVND (reference sequence). With 3 bases clipped from V and 0 bases from J, the junction kept 4 bases outside the gene matches. In DNA, the CDR3 is TGTGCCAGTAGTATGGGCGACAGGGGTAGCAATCAGCCCCAGCATTTT. It yields the protein CASSMGDRGSNQPQHF.

V gene TRBV9 combines with J gene TRBJ2-1, with D tentatively TRBD1 or TRBD2 (8 bases each). The germline V and J ends were trimmed by 1 base and 0 bases, with 17 bases remaining between them. Germline V gene data show CDR1 as SGDLS and CDR2 as YYNGEE. The CDR3 spans 18 residues. The CDR3, as DNA: TGTGCCAGCAGCGTATCGGGGGGGACAGGAGACTCCTACAATGAGCAGTTCTTC. Translating gives CASSVSGGTGDSYNEQFF.

Written as DNA, the CDR3 is TGTGCCAGCAGGGAGAGCTCCTACAATGAGCAGTTCTTC. Translated, it gives CASRESSYNEQFF. The chain joins TRBV25-1 to TRBJ2-1; D not certain. CDR1 is MGHDK and CDR2 is SYGVNS in the germline V gene. V was trimmed by 6 bases and J by 0 bases, leaving 6 bases between them. The CDR3 contains 13 residues.

The rearrangement joins TRBV5-6 to TRBJ1-5, with TRBD1 identical over 7 bases. Trimming at V came to 0 bases and at J to 1 base, leaving 10 bases not matched to a gene. Germline CDR1 is SGHDT and CDR2 is YYEEEE. The CDR3 is 18 residues long. In DNA form, the CDR3 reads TGTGCCAGCAGCTTGGGATCTGCGGGCAGGGGGAGCAATCAGCCCCAGCATTTT. Translated: CASSLGSAGRGSNQPQHF. The whole variable domain, remainder taken from reference TRBV5-6 and TRBJ1-5, is DAGVTQSPTHLIKTRGQQVTLRCSPKSGHDTVSWYQQALGQGPQFIFQYYEEEERQRGNFPDRFSGHQFPNYSSELNVNALLLGDSALYLCASSLGSAGRGSNQPQHFGDGTRLSIL.